A selection of T cell receptor beta chains follows, all from one sample in a study of response to subunit inactivated influenza vaccine. MiXCR was run by TCRdb on the RT-PCR reads, yielding one entry per CDR3 protein. Of around 570,000 distinct CDR3 sequences in the sample, less than 10% were seen once. Sequenced material: PBMCs from blood, taken less than 30 months after vaccination. Receptors originate from a man aged 45-69 years who received an inactivated influenza vaccine. Both conserved end residues are part of each CDR3. A D gene is named only where the DNA matches it firmly. Clone size is shown for a subset of rows, as once, few, many or a class of expanded clone.

clone_size	v_call	j_call	d_call	cdr3_aa	cdr3_nt
few	TRBV5-1	TRBJ2-3	-	CASRRRVLTDTQYF	TGCGCCAGCCGGAGGCGGGTCCTCACAGATACGCAGTATTTT
-	TRBV3-1	TRBJ1-2	-	CASSHRHRVTYTF	TGTGCCAGCAGCCATCGACACAGGGTAACCTACACCTTC
many	TRBV20-1	TRBJ2-7	-	CSADGRLETYEQYF	TGCAGTGCTGACGGGCGTCTGGAGACCTACGAGCAGTACTTC
-	TRBV15	TRBJ2-7	-	CATSREQGYEQYF	TGTGCCACCAGCAGGGAACAGGGATACGAGCAGTACTTC
-	TRBV20-1	TRBJ2-5	TRBD1	CSARPRDSEETQYF	TGCAGTGCTAGACCCCGGGACAGTGAAGAGACCCAGTACTTC
few	TRBV18	TRBJ2-5	-	CASSPLLEAQYF	TGTGCCAGCTCACCACTCCTGGAGGCCCAGTACTTC
-	TRBV16	TRBJ2-3	-	CASSQQGVDTQYF	TGTGCCAGCAGCCAACAGGGAGTAGATACGCAGTATTTT
few	TRBV28	TRBJ2-6	-	CASAYSGANVLTF	TGTGCCTCCGCTTACTCTGGGGCCAACGTCCTGACTTTC
few	TRBV4-2	TRBJ2-1	-	CASSQDLGGFSYNEQFF	TGTGCCAGCAGCCAAGATCTGGGGGGCTTCTCCTACAATGAGCAGTTCTTC
-	TRBV7-6	TRBJ2-7	TRBD2	CASSLASTSGSGSYEQYF	TGTGCCAGCAGCTTAGCGAGTACTAGCGGGAGTGGCTCCTACGAGCAGTACTTC
few	TRBV7-9	TRBJ2-1	-	CASSVQVGGLHEQFF	TGTGCCAGCAGCGTGCAGGTCGGGGGCCTTCATGAGCAGTTCTTC
many	TRBV7-2	TRBJ2-6	-	CASSLASPGLTF	TGTGCCAGCAGCTTAGCATCCCCGGGCCTGACTTTC
many	TRBV4-1	TRBJ1-5	TRBD1	CASSREPRQGRNQPQHF	TGCGCCAGCAGCCGCGAGCCTCGACAGGGTCGGAATCAGCCCCAGCATTTT
-	TRBV28	TRBJ2-7	TRBD1	CASSLIGDRASYEQYF	TGTGCCAGCAGTTTAATAGGGGACAGAGCCTCCTACGAGCAGTACTTC
few	TRBV4-2	TRBJ1-1	-	CASSQELGSGESTEAFF	TGTGCCAGCAGCCAAGAGCTGGGGTCAGGGGAGAGCACTGAAGCTTTCTTT
many	TRBV29-1	TRBJ2-1	TRBD2	CSVARTSGPYNEQFF	TGCAGCGTTGCCAGGACTAGCGGTCCCTACAATGAGCAGTTCTTC
few	TRBV6-2/TRBV6-3	TRBJ1-2	-	CASSVDGSNYGYTF	TGTGCCAGCAGTGTGGACGGCTCTAACTATGGCTACACCTTC
-	TRBV3-1	TRBJ2-3	-	CASSQEVTAEGTDTQYF	TGTGCCAGCAGCCAAGAAGTCACAGCGGAGGGTACAGATACGCAGTATTTT
few	TRBV20-1	TRBJ2-5	-	CSARDWGRDGDWAQETQYF	TGCAGTGCTAGAGATTGGGGCAGGGACGGGGATTGGGCGCAAGAGACCCAGTACTTC
few	TRBV20-1	TRBJ2-5	TRBD2	CSARDRGLGSGKTQYF	TGCAGTGCTAGAGATCGGGGACTAGGGTCCGGTAAGACCCAGTACTTC